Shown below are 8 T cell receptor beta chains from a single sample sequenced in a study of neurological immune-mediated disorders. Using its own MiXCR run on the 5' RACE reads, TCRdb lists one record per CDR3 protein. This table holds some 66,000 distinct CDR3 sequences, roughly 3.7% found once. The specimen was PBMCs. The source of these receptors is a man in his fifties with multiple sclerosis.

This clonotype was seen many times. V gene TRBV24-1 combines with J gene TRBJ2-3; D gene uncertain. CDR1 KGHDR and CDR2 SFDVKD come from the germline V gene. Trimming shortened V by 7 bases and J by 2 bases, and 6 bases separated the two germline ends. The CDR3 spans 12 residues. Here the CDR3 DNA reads TGTGCCACCAGGTCCAACACAGATACGCAGTATTTT. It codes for CATRSNTDTQYF.

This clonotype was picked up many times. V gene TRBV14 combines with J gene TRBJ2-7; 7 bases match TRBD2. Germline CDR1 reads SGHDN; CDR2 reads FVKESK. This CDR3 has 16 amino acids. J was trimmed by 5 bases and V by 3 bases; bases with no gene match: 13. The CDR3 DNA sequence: TGTGCCAGCAGCCAGGTTCCGCGGGGGAGCGCTGACGAGCAGTACTTC. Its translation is CASSQVPRGSADEQYF.

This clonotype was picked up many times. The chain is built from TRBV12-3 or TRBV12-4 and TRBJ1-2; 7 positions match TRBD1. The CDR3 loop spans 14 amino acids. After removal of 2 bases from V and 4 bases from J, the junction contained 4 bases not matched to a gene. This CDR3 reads CASSLSNRGYGYTF. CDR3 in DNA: TGTGCCAGCAGTTTATCTAACAGGGGCTATGGCTACACCTTC.

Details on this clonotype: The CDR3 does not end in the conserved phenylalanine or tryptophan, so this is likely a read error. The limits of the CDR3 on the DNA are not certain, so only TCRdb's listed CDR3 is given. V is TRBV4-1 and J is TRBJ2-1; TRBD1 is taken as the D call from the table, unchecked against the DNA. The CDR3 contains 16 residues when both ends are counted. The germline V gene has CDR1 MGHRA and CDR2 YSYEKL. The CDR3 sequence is CASSQGDRDPLYQQFN.

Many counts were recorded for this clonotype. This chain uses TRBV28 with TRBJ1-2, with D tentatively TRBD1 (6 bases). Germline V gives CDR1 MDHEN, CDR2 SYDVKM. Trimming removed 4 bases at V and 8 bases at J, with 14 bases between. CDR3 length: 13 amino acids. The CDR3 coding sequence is TGTGCCAGCAGTTGGCAGGGGTCCAAAGGCTACACCTTC. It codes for CASSWQGSKGYTF.

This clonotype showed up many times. In DNA form, the CDR3 reads TGCGCCAGCAGCTTTACCCGGTTCCGTGAGCAGTTCTTC. As protein: CASSFTRFREQFF. This chain connects TRBV5-1 to TRBJ2-1, with D unresolved. CDR1 and CDR2 from the germline V gene are SGHRS and YFSETQ. The CDR3 sequence is 13 residues long. V gave up 2 bases and J gave up 9 bases, with 12 bases separating them.

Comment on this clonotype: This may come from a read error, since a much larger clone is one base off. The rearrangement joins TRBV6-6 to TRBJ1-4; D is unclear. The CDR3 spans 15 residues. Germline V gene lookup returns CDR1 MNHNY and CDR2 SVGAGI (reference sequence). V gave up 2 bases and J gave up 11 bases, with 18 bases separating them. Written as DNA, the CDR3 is TGTGCCAGCAGTTACGAGAACCCGGACGGTGACAAACTGTTTTTT. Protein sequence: CASSYENPDGDKLFF.

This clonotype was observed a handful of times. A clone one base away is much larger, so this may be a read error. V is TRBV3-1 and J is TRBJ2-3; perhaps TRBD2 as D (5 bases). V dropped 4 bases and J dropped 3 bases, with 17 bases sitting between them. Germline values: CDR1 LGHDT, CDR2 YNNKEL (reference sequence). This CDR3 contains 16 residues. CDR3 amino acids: CASSPDLREFTDTQYF. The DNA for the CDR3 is TGTGCCAGCAGCCCTGATCTCCGGGAATTTACAGATACGCAGTATTTT.